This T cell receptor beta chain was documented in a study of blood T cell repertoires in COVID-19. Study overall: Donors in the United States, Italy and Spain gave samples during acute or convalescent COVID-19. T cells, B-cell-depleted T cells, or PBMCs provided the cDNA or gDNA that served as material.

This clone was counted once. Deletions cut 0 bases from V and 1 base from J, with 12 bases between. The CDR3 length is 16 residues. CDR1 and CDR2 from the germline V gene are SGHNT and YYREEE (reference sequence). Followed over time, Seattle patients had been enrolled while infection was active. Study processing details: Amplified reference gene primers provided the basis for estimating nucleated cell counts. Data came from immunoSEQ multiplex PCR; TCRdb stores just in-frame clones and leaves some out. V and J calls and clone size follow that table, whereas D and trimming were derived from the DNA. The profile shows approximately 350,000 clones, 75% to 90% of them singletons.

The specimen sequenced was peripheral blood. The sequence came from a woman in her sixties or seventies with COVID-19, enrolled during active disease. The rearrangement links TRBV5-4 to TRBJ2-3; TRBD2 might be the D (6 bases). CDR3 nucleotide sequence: TGTGCCAGCAGCTTGGGTGGGGGGTTCCGCACAGATACGCAGTATTTT. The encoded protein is CASSLGGGFRTDTQYF.